This is a list of T cell receptor beta chains from one sample in a study of control samples from healthy donors and cancer patients. This table comes from immunoSEQ multiplex PCR, and its TCRdb copy is limited to in-frame clones, with some not included. The sample carries around 170,000 clones, about 90% recorded once. Source material: blood. Source of these receptors: a woman aged 25 to 39 in good health. Both conserved end residues are part of each CDR3. The order of the fields is J gene, D gene, clone size, V gene, CDR3 DNA, CDR3 protein. The D gene is left open where the match is weak. A row's size may be missing; if present it is once, few, many or a size class.

J: TRBJ2-6
D: .
size: .
V: TRBV7-2
DNA: TGTGCCAGCAGCTTTTCACATCAGTCGAGCTCTGGGGCCAACGTCCTGACTTTC
CDR3: CASSFSHQSSSGANVLTF

J: TRBJ2-4
D: TRBD2
size: .
V: TRBV6-1
DNA: TGTGCCAGCAGTGAATGGGGGGGAATTCAGTACTTC
CDR3: CASSEWGGIQYF

J: TRBJ2-5
D: TRBD2
size: .
V: TRBV24-1
DNA: TGTGCCACCAGTGATTTGCCGCGGGGGGCCCAAGAGACCCAGTACTTC
CDR3: CATSDLPRGAQETQYF

J: TRBJ2-1
D: .
size: .
V: TRBV21-1
DNA: TGTGCCAGCAGCCCGGAGCATGAGCAGTTCTTC
CDR3: CASSPEHEQFF

J: TRBJ1-2
D: TRBD1
size: .
V: TRBV10-1
DNA: TGCGCCAGCAGTGTAAAGGGGGCGGGCTACACCTTC
CDR3: CASSVKGAGYTF

J: TRBJ1-5
D: .
size: .
V: TRBV19
DNA: TGTGCCAGTATAGGGGATCACTACCTTAATCAGCCCCAGCATTTT
CDR3: CASIGDHYLNQPQHF

J: TRBJ1-1
D: .
size: .
V: TRBV24-1
DNA: TGTGCCACCAGTGATCTGTACGCTGAAGCTTTCTTT
CDR3: CATSDLYAEAFF

J: TRBJ1-4
D: .
size: .
V: TRBV2
DNA: TGTGCCAGCGCCCCAACCCCCCGTAGCTCAACTAATGAAAAACTGTTTTTT
CDR3: CASAPTPRSSTNEKLFF

J: TRBJ2-4
D: .
size: .
V: TRBV18
DNA: TGTGCCAGCTCACCACCCCTTTCGGTAGGCAAAAACATTCAGTACTTC
CDR3: CASSPPLSVGKNIQYF

J: TRBJ2-7
D: .
size: .
V: TRBV28
DNA: TGTGCCAGCAGTGCGAAGGGGGTCTACGAGCAGTACTTC
CDR3: CASSAKGVYEQYF

J: TRBJ2-7
D: .
size: .
V: TRBV6-5
DNA: TGTGCCAGCAGGGCCGTCGGGGAGCAGTACTTC
CDR3: CASRAVGEQYF

J: TRBJ1-1
D: .
size: .
V: TRBV12-5
DNA: TGTGCTAGTGGTTCGACAGGAATGAACACTGAAGCTTTCTTT
CDR3: CASGSTGMNTEAFF

J: TRBJ2-7
D: .
size: .
V: TRBV28
DNA: TGTGCCAGCAGTCCACCCCCCACATACGAGCAGTACTTC
CDR3: CASSPPPTYEQYF

J: TRBJ2-3
D: .
size: .
V: TRBV2
DNA: TGTGCCAGCAGAAGTGGTGGAGATACGCAGTATTTT
CDR3: CASRSGGDTQYF

J: TRBJ2-7
D: .
size: .
V: TRBV7-6
DNA: TGTGCCAGCAGCTTAGACCCCCCGAGGGTGGGCTACGAGCAGTACTTC
CDR3: CASSLDPPRVGYEQYF

J: TRBJ2-3
D: .
size: .
V: TRBV28
DNA: TGTGCCAGCAGTTCACCAGTGAGAGGGGCGATCCCTGATACGCAGTATTTT
CDR3: CASSSPVRGAIPDTQYF

J: TRBJ1-2
D: .
size: .
V: TRBV10-3
DNA: TGTGCCATCAGTGATAGGACCTACTATGGCTACACCTTC
CDR3: CAISDRTYYGYTF

J: TRBJ1-2
D: .
size: once
V: TRBV6-1
DNA: TGTGCCAGCAGTGAATGGCAGGGCACCTATGGCTACACCTTC
CDR3: CASSEWQGTYGYTF

J: TRBJ1-2
D: .
size: .
V: TRBV7-2
DNA: TGTGCCAGCAGCTTAGGGGCAGGGAAGGTCTATGGCTACACCTTC
CDR3: CASSLGAGKVYGYTF

J: TRBJ2-3
D: .
size: .
V: TRBV18
DNA: TGTGCCAGCTCACTCCTCGGGGAGTCAGATACGCAGTATTTT
CDR3: CASSLLGESDTQYF

J: TRBJ1-4
D: .
size: .
V: TRBV5-1
DNA: TGCGCCAGCAGCTTGGTTACAGGACAGCGTAATGAAAAACTGTTTTTT
CDR3: CASSLVTGQRNEKLFF

J: TRBJ2-3
D: TRBD2
size: .
V: TRBV10-3
DNA: TGTGCCATCAGTGATCAGCGGGGGGGCCCGAATACGCAGTATTTT
CDR3: CAISDQRGGPNTQYF

J: TRBJ1-1
D: TRBD1
size: .
V: TRBV6-5
DNA: TGTGCCAGCAGTCGTACAGGGGGCTATACTGAAGCTTTCTTT
CDR3: CASSRTGGYTEAFF

J: TRBJ1-6
D: .
size: .
V: TRBV7-9
DNA: TGTGCCAGCAGCTTAGGGGACGGTAATTCACCCCTCCACTTT
CDR3: CASSLGDGNSPLHF

J: TRBJ2-5
D: .
size: few
V: TRBV4-2
DNA: TGTGCCAGCAGCCAGGCTAGACAAGAGACCCAGTACTTC
CDR3: CASSQARQETQYF

J: TRBJ2-1
D: .
size: few
V: TRBV24-1
DNA: TGTGCCACCAGTGATTTTCGGCGGGGCAATGAGCAGTTCTTC
CDR3: CATSDFRRGNEQFF

J: TRBJ2-1
D: .
size: .
V: TRBV5-4
DNA: TGTGCCAGCAGCTTGGCAGGGGAATCCTACAATGAGCAGTTCTTC
CDR3: CASSLAGESYNEQFF

J: TRBJ2-7
D: .
size: .
V: TRBV3-1/TRBV3-2
DNA: TGTGCCAGCAGCCAAGAGGTGGGGCGGGGCTCCTACGAGCAGTACTTC
CDR3: CASSQEVGRGSYEQYF

J: TRBJ2-3
D: .
size: once
V: TRBV2
DNA: TGTGCCAGCAACGGAAAGTCAGGGTTCAGCACAGATACGCAGTATTTT
CDR3: CASNGKSGFSTDTQYF

J: TRBJ1-1
D: .
size: .
V: TRBV10-1
DNA: TGCGCCAGCAGTGAAGGAACAGCGGCCCGCGGAACTGAAGCTTTCTTT
CDR3: CASSEGTAARGTEAFF

J: TRBJ1-1
D: .
size: .
V: TRBV5-1
DNA: TGCGCCAGCAGCCCTCGGCCCGGTCAAAAGAGCACTGAAGCTTTCTTT
CDR3: CASSPRPGQKSTEAFF